These 15 T cell receptor beta chains came from one sample sequenced in a study of T cell repertoires in cytomegalovirus infection. TCRdb reprocessed the reads via MiXCR and lists one record per CDR3 protein. The profile shows 300,000 to 400,000 distinct CDR3 sequences, around 9.5% of them singletons. The specimen was PBMCs. The receptor source for this set is a human donor in good health (CMV status not recorded). Some clones in this sample may be carry-over from other donors' samples.

This clonotype was counted at least ten times. The rearrangement joins TRBV6-1 to TRBJ2-4; 8 bases are shared with TRBD1. CDR3 length equals 15 residues. Trimming took 8 bases from V and 2 from J; bases not matched to a gene: 8. Germline lookup yields CDR1 MNHNS and CDR2 SASEGT. The CDR3 spells CASLRTGLTKNIQYF. The CDR3 coding sequence is TGTGCCAGCCTTCGGACAGGGTTAACCAAAAACATTCAGTACTTC.

This clonotype was seen a handful of times. This chain uses TRBV6-2 or TRBV6-3 with TRBJ2-1, with 13 nucleotides matching TRBD2. With 6 bases clipped from V and 4 bases from J, the junction kept 9 bases outside the gene matches. Germline CDR1 and CDR2: MNHEY and SVGEGT. The CDR3 runs to 17 residues. The chain's CDR3 is CASRMTLGLAGYNEQFF. The CDR3 region has the DNA TGTGCCAGCAGGATGACTTTGGGACTAGCGGGGTACAATGAGCAGTTCTTC.

The chain joins TRBV18 to TRBJ2-3; D is possibly TRBD2 (6 bases). This CDR3 is 16 amino acids long. Germline CDR1 reads KGHSH; CDR2 reads LQKENI. V shed 0 bases and J shed 5 bases, with 15 bases lying between them. The CDR3 nucleotides read TGTGCCAGCTCACCACCGGCCGGGAGAGGAGGAGATACGCAGTATTTT. Its translation: CASSPPAGRGGDTQYF.

This clonotype appeared many times. The V call is TRBV7-8, the J call TRBJ2-1; D possibly matches TRBD1 or TRBD2 (5 bases each). CDR1 is SGHVS, CDR2 FQNEAQ, per germline. The CDR3 has 14 amino acids. Trimming removed 0 bases from V and 6 bases from J, with 9 bases in between. Here the CDR3 reads CASSLAGPRNEQFF. As DNA, the CDR3 is TGTGCCAGCAGCTTAGCGGGACCGCGCAATGAGCAGTTCTTC.

This chain connects TRBV28 to TRBJ2-7; TRBD1 agrees at 7 bases. From germline, CDR1 is MDHEN and CDR2 SYDVKM. The CDR3 has 16 residues. The J segment lost 0 bases and the V segment lost 6 bases, leaving 11 bases of the junction unmatched. CDR3 DNA: TGTGCCAGCAGGCCGTACAGGGGTCGGGACTCCTACGAGCAGTACTTC. Encoded protein: CASRPYRGRDSYEQYF. Combining the CDR3 with reference TRBV28 and TRBJ2-7 gives the whole variable domain DVKVTQSSRYLVKRTGEKVFLECVQDMDHENMFWYRQDPGLGLRLIYFSYDVKMKEKGDIPEGYSVSREKKERFSLILESASTNQTSMYLCASRPYRGRDSYEQYFGPGTRLTVT.

This clonotype is a singleton in its sample. The rearrangement links TRBV20-1 to TRBJ1-1; TRBD1 matches 8 bases. This CDR3 has 13 residues. Germline CDR1 DFQATT, CDR2 SNEGSKA (reference sequence). V lost 3 bases to trimming and J lost 3 bases; unmatched junction nucleotides: 3. The CDR3 reads CSAREQGDTEAFF. In DNA form, the CDR3 reads TGCAGTGCTAGGGAACAGGGGGACACTGAAGCTTTCTTT.

This clonotype was seen only a few times. V and J are TRBV7-2 and TRBJ2-5; 7 positions match TRBD1. Germline CDR1 SGHTA, CDR2 FQGNSA. J was trimmed by 1 base and V by 5 bases; bases with no gene match: 7. This CDR3 is built from 15 residues. CDR3: CASSPARGIQETQYF. CDR3 DNA: TGTGCCAGCAGCCCAGCCAGGGGGATCCAAGAGACCCAGTACTTC.

This clonotype was seen repeatedly, ten times or more. V usage is TRBV7-2 and J usage is TRBJ2-2; D ambiguous. Trimming shortened V by 2 bases and J by 0 bases, and 4 bases separated the two germline ends. This CDR3 is 14 amino acids long. Germline V gene lookup returns CDR1 SGHTA and CDR2 FQGNSA. The CDR3 here is CASSLRPNTGELFF. The CDR3 DNA is TGTGCCAGCAGCTTAAGACCGAACACCGGGGAGCTGTTTTTT. The full variable domain, completed using reference TRBV7-2 and TRBJ2-2, is GAGVSQSPSNKVTEKGKDVELRCDPISGHTALYWYRQSLGQGLEFLIYFQGNSAPDKSGLPSDRFSAERTGGSVSTLTIQRTQQEDSAVYLCASSLRPNTGELFFGEGSRLTVL.

In its sample, this clonotype was seen many times. The chain is built from TRBV3-1 and TRBJ1-2, with D maybe TRBD1 (5 bases). Trimming stripped 3 bases from V and 7 bases from J, with 12 bases between. This CDR3 is 13 amino acids long. From germline, CDR1 is LGHDT and CDR2 YNNKEL (reference sequence). Written as DNA, the CDR3 is TGTGCCAGCAGCCAGGAAGGGGATGGTGGCTACACCTTC. Amino acid sequence: CASSQEGDGGYTF.

This clonotype has a handful of counts. This may come from a read error, since a much larger clone is one base off. CDR3 in amino acids: CASSPRDRQETQYF. CDR3 bases: TGTGCCAGCAGCCCCCGGGACAGACAAGAGACCCAGTACTTC. V and J are TRBV7-6 and TRBJ2-5; 7 bases align to TRBD1. The CDR3 is 14 residues long. Per the germline V gene, CDR1 is SGHVS and CDR2 is FNYEAQ. J gave up 2 bases and V 5 bases, and 5 bases lay outside the gene matches.

The chain is built from TRBV9 and TRBJ1-1, with D uncertain. Trimming left V 0 bases short and J 2 bases short, with 5 bases between. Germline V lookup: CDR1 SGDLS, CDR2 YYNGEE. This CDR3 region has 13 residues. Here the CDR3 DNA reads TGTGCCAGCAGCGTAGCCGTTAACACTGAAGCTTTCTTT. This codes for CASSVAVNTEAFF.

There are a few counts of this clonotype. The chain is built from TRBV7-2 and TRBJ2-7; 11 nucleotides align to TRBD1. This CDR3 comprises 15 residues. From germline, CDR1 is SGHTA and CDR2 FQGNSA. J gave up 6 bases and V 0 bases, and 4 bases lay outside the gene matches. In DNA form, the CDR3 reads TGTGCCAGCAGCTTAGCGTTGGGGACAGGGGGCGAGCAGTACTTC. Translated, it gives CASSLALGTGGEQYF.

Many counts were recorded for this clonotype. This chain joins TRBV11-2 and TRBJ1-5, with D possibly matching TRBD1 (6 bases). CDR3 length: 15 residues. V lost 3 bases, J lost 9 bases, and 18 bases lay in between. Germline V lookup: CDR1 SGHAT, CDR2 FQNNGV. CDR3 DNA sequence: TGTGCCAGCAGCTTTAATTGGGGGCACACTAGGCCCCAGCATTTT. Its translation: CASSFNWGHTRPQHF.

This chain uses TRBV19 with TRBJ2-2; 10 nucleotides align to TRBD1. V was clipped by 6 bases and J by 0 bases; unmatched bases: 10. CDR1 and CDR2 from the germline V gene are LNHDA and SQIVND (reference sequence). The CDR3 is 18 residues long. The CDR3 nucleotides are TGTGCCAGTAGCTATGGCCTGACAGGGGGCCCGAACACCGGGGAGCTGTTTTTT. Translating it yields CASSYGLTGGPNTGELFF.

This clonotype was found many times. The chain couples TRBV11-2 to TRBJ2-5, with a possible D match to TRBD1 (6 bases). CDR1 and CDR2 from the germline V gene are SGHAT and FQNNGV. The V and J ends lost 2 bases and 8 bases respectively, with 18 bases between them. This CDR3 spans 15 amino acids. This chain's CDR3 is CASSLTRGHYETQYF. CDR3 sequence (DNA): TGTGCCAGCAGCTTAACCAGGGGCCATTATGAAACCCAGTACTTC.